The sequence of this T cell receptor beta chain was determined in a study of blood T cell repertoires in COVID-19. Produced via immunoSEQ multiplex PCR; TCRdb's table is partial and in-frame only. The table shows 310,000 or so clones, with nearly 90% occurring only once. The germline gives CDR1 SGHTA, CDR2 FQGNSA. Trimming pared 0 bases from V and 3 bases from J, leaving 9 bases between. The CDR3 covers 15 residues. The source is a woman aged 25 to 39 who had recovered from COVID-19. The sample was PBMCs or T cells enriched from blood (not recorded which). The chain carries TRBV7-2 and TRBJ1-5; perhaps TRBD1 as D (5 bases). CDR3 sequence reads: CASSLAKGVNQPQHF. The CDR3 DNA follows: TGTGCCAGCAGCTTAGCGAAAGGGGTCAATCAGCCCCAGCATTTT.